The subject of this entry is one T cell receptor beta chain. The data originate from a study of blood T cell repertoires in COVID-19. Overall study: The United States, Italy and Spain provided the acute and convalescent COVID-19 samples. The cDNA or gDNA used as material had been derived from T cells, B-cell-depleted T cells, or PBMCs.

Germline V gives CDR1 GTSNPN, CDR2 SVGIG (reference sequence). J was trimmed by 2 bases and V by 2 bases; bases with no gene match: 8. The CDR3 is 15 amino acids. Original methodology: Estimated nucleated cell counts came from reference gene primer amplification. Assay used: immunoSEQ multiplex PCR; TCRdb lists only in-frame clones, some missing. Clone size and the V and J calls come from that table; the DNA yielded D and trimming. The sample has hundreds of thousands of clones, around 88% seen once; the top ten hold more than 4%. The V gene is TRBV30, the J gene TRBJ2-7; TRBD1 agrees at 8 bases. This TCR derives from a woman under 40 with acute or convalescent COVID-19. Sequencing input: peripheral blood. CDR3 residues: CAWSKTGGAAYEQYF. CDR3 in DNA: TGTGCCTGGAGTAAAACAGGGGGAGCTGCCTACGAGCAGTACTTC. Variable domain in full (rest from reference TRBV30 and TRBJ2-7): SQTIHQWPATLVQPVGSPLSLECTVEGTSNPNLYWYRQAAGRGLQLLFYSVGIGQISSEVPQNLSASRPQDRQFILSSKKLLLSDSGFYLCAWSKTGGAAYEQYFGPGTRLTVT.